This TCR beta chain was recovered during a study of beta chain features in type 1 diabetes. Study results and caveats: Small HLA sub-analyses could not settle whether HLA shapes TCRB rearrangement.

The authors reverse transcribed all of the isolated RNA, so sequencing captured expressed TCRB transcripts. Libraries were prepared by immunoSEQ multiplex PCR; TCRdb keeps only in-frame clonotypes and omits some of them. Among around 430,000 clones listed, over 25% were seen once. This clone has only a few counts. Its antigen remains unknown. Germline values: CDR1 MGHRA, CDR2 YSYEKL. With 1 base removed from V and 0 bases from J, the gap between germline ends came to 15 bases. CDR3 size: 18 residues. The authors sorted CD4+ naive, central memory, regulatory and stem cell-like memory cells via CD45RO/CCR7/CD25/CD127/CD95/CD27. The purity of all sorted populations exceeded 95%.

The TCR was taken from a young man in good health. The rearrangement uses TRBV4-1 and TRBJ2-2; TRBD1 might be the D (5 bases). The sample comprised naive CD4+ T cells from blood. This CDR3 is CASSQVMQGRPNTGELFF. CDR3 DNA sequence: TGCGCCAGCAGCCAAGTAATGCAGGGCCGACCGAACACCGGGGAGCTGTTTTTT.